A selection of T cell receptor beta chains follows, all from one sample in a study of cytomegalovirus exposure and HLA in healthy donors. The method was immunoSEQ multiplex PCR; TCRdb's version includes in-frame clones alone and lacks a portion of them. This table holds 100,000 to 150,000 clones, over 70% found once. Sequencing was done on a sample of PBMCs. The receptors derive from a woman aged 40 to 50 in good health and CMV-seronegative. Each CDR3 is given with its conserved first and last residue. The D gene is left open where the match is weak. Rows give clone size only sometimes, using once, few, many, or a class for an expanded clone.

CDR3 protein: CASSLVRRSSYEQYF
CDR3 DNA: TGTGCCAGCAGCTTAGTGAGGCGGAGCTCCTACGAGCAGTACTTC
clone size: .
V gene: TRBV7-9
J gene: TRBJ2-7
D gene: .

CDR3 protein: CASSLEGAHEQYF
CDR3 DNA: TGTGCCAGCAGCTTGGAGGGGGCCCACGAGCAGTACTTC
clone size: .
V gene: TRBV7-9
J gene: TRBJ2-7
D gene: .

CDR3 protein: CASSSTSGSYEQYF
CDR3 DNA: TGCGCCAGCAGCTCCACTAGCGGCTCCTACGAGCAGTACTTC
clone size: .
V gene: TRBV5-1
J gene: TRBJ2-7
D gene: TRBD2

CDR3 protein: CASSWGTGDYYGYTF
CDR3 DNA: TGTGCCAGCAGCTGGGGGACAGGGGATTACTATGGCTACACCTTC
clone size: .
V gene: TRBV5-4
J gene: TRBJ1-2
D gene: TRBD1

CDR3 protein: CASSLGGQGDQPQHF
CDR3 DNA: TGTGCCAGCAGCTTAGGAGGGCAGGGGGATCAGCCCCAGCATTTT
clone size: once
V gene: TRBV7-2
J gene: TRBJ1-5
D gene: TRBD1

CDR3 protein: CASSKWHRGSNEKLFF
CDR3 DNA: TGTGCCAGCAGCAAATGGCATCGAGGGTCTAATGAAAAACTGTTTTTT
clone size: .
V gene: TRBV21-1
J gene: TRBJ1-4
D gene: .

CDR3 protein: CASSIGPTSDTEAFF
CDR3 DNA: TGTGCCAGTAGTATAGGCCCCACTTCGGACACTGAAGCTTTCTTT
clone size: .
V gene: TRBV19
J gene: TRBJ1-1
D gene: .

CDR3 protein: CASSQLPGGTYEQYF
CDR3 DNA: TGTGCCAGCAGCCAATTACCGGGAGGAACCTACGAGCAGTACTTC
clone size: .
V gene: TRBV4-2
J gene: TRBJ2-7
D gene: TRBD2

CDR3 protein: CASAINRGSNQPQHF
CDR3 DNA: TGTGCCAGCGCAATCAACAGGGGTTCCAATCAGCCCCAGCATTTT
clone size: .
V gene: TRBV2
J gene: TRBJ1-5
D gene: TRBD1

CDR3 protein: CASSRQGQGYGYTF
CDR3 DNA: TGTGCCAGCAGCCGACAGGGACAGGGGTATGGCTACACCTTC
clone size: .
V gene: TRBV5-4
J gene: TRBJ1-2
D gene: TRBD1

CDR3 protein: CASTPGSYNSPLHF
CDR3 DNA: TGTGCCAGTACCCCAGGCTCCTATAATTCACCCCTCCACTTT
clone size: .
V gene: TRBV19
J gene: TRBJ1-6
D gene: .

CDR3 protein: CASSELLAGGTDTQYF
CDR3 DNA: TGTGCCAGCAGTGAACTCCTAGCGGGAGGCACAGATACGCAGTATTTT
clone size: .
V gene: TRBV2
J gene: TRBJ2-3
D gene: TRBD2

CDR3 protein: CASSQGLGQGGVQPQHF
CDR3 DNA: TGTGCCAGCAGCCAAGGACTTGGACAGGGGGGAGTTCAGCCCCAGCATTTT
clone size: .
V gene: TRBV4-2
J gene: TRBJ1-5
D gene: TRBD1

CDR3 protein: CASRRTGDHEQYF
CDR3 DNA: TGTGCCAGCAGAAGGACAGGGGACCACGAGCAGTACTTC
clone size: .
V gene: TRBV6-5
J gene: TRBJ2-7
D gene: TRBD1

CDR3 protein: CASSMEGGDQPQHF
CDR3 DNA: TGTGCCAGTAGTATGGAAGGAGGGGATCAGCCCCAGCATTTT
clone size: .
V gene: TRBV19
J gene: TRBJ1-5
D gene: .

CDR3 protein: CASSFRVGQETQYF
CDR3 DNA: TGTGCCAGCAGCTTCAGGGTCGGGCAAGAGACCCAGTACTTC
clone size: .
V gene: TRBV7-9
J gene: TRBJ2-5
D gene: .

CDR3 protein: CASWPTGGIYEQYF
CDR3 DNA: TGTGCCAGCTGGCCGACAGGGGGAATCTACGAGCAGTACTTC
clone size: .
V gene: TRBV27
J gene: TRBJ2-7
D gene: TRBD1

CDR3 protein: CASSLDRVNTEAFF
CDR3 DNA: TGTGCCAGCAGCTTGGATCGGGTGAACACTGAAGCTTTCTTT
clone size: few
V gene: TRBV5-6
J gene: TRBJ1-1
D gene: .

CDR3 protein: CASSLEGANEQYF
CDR3 DNA: TGTGCCAGCAGCTTAGAGGGAGCGAACGAGCAGTACTTC
clone size: .
V gene: TRBV5-8
J gene: TRBJ2-7
D gene: .

CDR3 protein: CAISEIRTDRSGELFF
CDR3 DNA: TGTGCCATCAGTGAGATACGGACAGACCGGTCCGGGGAGCTGTTTTTT
clone size: .
V gene: TRBV10-3
J gene: TRBJ2-2
D gene: .

CDR3 protein: CASSSPTGASPLHF
CDR3 DNA: TGTGCCAGCAGTTCTCCGACAGGGGCCTCACCCCTCCACTTT
clone size: .
V gene: TRBV6-6
J gene: TRBJ1-6
D gene: TRBD1

CDR3 protein: CASSSRTGDSGYTF
CDR3 DNA: TGCGCCAGCAGCTCCCGGACAGGGGATAGTGGCTACACCTTC
clone size: .
V gene: TRBV5-1
J gene: TRBJ1-2
D gene: TRBD1

CDR3 protein: CASSLRSANTDTQYF
CDR3 DNA: TGCGCCAGCAGCCTCCGGAGCGCAAACACAGATACGCAGTATTTT
clone size: .
V gene: TRBV4-1
J gene: TRBJ2-3
D gene: .

CDR3 protein: CASSLAGGSEQFF
CDR3 DNA: TGTGCCAGCAGCCTAGCGGGAGGTAGTGAGCAGTTCTTC
clone size: .
V gene: TRBV25-1
J gene: TRBJ2-1
D gene: TRBD2

CDR3 protein: CASSAGQGAGENTEAFF
CDR3 DNA: TGTGCCAGCAGCGCCGGACAGGGGGCCGGGGAGAACACTGAAGCTTTCTTT
clone size: .
V gene: TRBV7-2
J gene: TRBJ1-1
D gene: TRBD1

CDR3 protein: CASSYRTGAKDTQYF
CDR3 DNA: TGCGCCAGCAGCTACCGGACAGGGGCAAAAGATACGCAGTATTTT
clone size: .
V gene: TRBV5-1
J gene: TRBJ2-3
D gene: TRBD1

CDR3 protein: CASSGLGGGALGYTF
CDR3 DNA: TGTGCCAGCAGCGGCCTCGGGGGAGGGGCTCTCGGCTACACCTTC
clone size: .
V gene: TRBV7-8
J gene: TRBJ1-2
D gene: .

CDR3 protein: CASSLGQQETQYF
CDR3 DNA: TGCGCCAGCAGCTTGGGACAGCAAGAGACCCAGTACTTC
clone size: .
V gene: TRBV5-1
J gene: TRBJ2-5
D gene: .

CDR3 protein: CASSSSIRDFQYF
CDR3 DNA: TGTGCCAGCAGCTCGTCGATAAGGGACTTTCAGTACTTC
clone size: .
V gene: TRBV7-2
J gene: TRBJ2-5
D gene: .

CDR3 protein: CASSPPRTAQENQYF
CDR3 DNA: TGTGCCAGCTCACCACCGAGGACAGCCCAAGAGAACCAGTACTTC
clone size: .
V gene: TRBV18
J gene: TRBJ2-5
D gene: .

CDR3 protein: CATSRTSGGYTQYF
CDR3 DNA: TGTGCCACCTCCCGGACTAGCGGGGGATATACGCAGTATTTT
clone size: few
V gene: TRBV7-2
J gene: TRBJ2-3
D gene: TRBD2

CDR3 protein: CASSVGTGSTEAFF
CDR3 DNA: TGTGCCAGCAGCGTAGGGACAGGGAGTACTGAAGCTTTCTTT
clone size: .
V gene: TRBV9
J gene: TRBJ1-1
D gene: TRBD1

CDR3 protein: CASSPFSNLTGELFF
CDR3 DNA: TGTGCCAGCAGCCCTTTTTCTAACCTCACCGGGGAGCTGTTTTTT
clone size: few
V gene: TRBV5-4
J gene: TRBJ2-2
D gene: .

CDR3 protein: CASSKSRGINQPQHF
CDR3 DNA: TGTGCCAGCAGCAAGAGTAGGGGGATCAATCAGCCCCAGCATTTT
clone size: medium-sized
V gene: TRBV6-5
J gene: TRBJ1-5
D gene: .

CDR3 protein: CASSPQSTDTQYF
CDR3 DNA: TGTGCCAGCAGCCCCCAAAGCACAGATACGCAGTATTTT
clone size: .
V gene: TRBV13
J gene: TRBJ2-3
D gene: .

CDR3 protein: CASSSGTAGNTIYF
CDR3 DNA: TGTGCCAGCAGTTCAGGGACAGCTGGAAACACCATATATTTT
clone size: .
V gene: TRBV6-6
J gene: TRBJ1-3
D gene: TRBD1